Only one count was recorded for the clone carrying this T cell receptor beta chain. The data originate from a study of blood T cells in healthy people across ages. Using a J-beta primer mix together with a sample-barcoded 5' primer, a second PCR was run for roughly 6 to 11 cycles. From the 5' RACE reads, TCRdb called clonotypes with MiXCR, one entry per CDR3 protein. The table lists about 640,000 distinct CDR3 sequences, around three fifths of them singletons. Every sample had a minimum of 6.5 million PBMCs isolated. Germline V lookup: CDR1 ENHRY, CDR2 SYGVKD. This CDR3 has 15 residues. Trimming took 3 bases from V and 3 from J; bases not matched to a gene: 2.

The sample was blood. The clonotype was recovered from a man between 60 and 75 years old in good health. V gene TRBV10-3 combines with J gene TRBJ2-2; 9 bases match TRBD2. The CDR3 nucleotides read TGTGCCATCAGTGAACTAGCGGGTGACACCGGGGAGCTGTTTTTT. Translated: CAISELAGDTGELFF.